The T cell receptor beta chain described here comes from a study of blood T cell repertoires in COVID-19. Study at large: Sites in the United States, Italy and Spain provided acute and convalescent COVID-19 samples.

Losses at the gene ends were 6 bases for V and 4 bases for J; bases not matched to a gene: 5. CDR3 size: 14 residues. Germline CDR1 and CDR2: SNHLY and FYNNEI. This table comes from immunoSEQ multiplex PCR, and its TCRdb copy is limited to in-frame clones, with some not included. Of some 250,000 clones listed, around 85% were seen once; the top ten hold approximately 8%. The chain couples TRBV2 to TRBJ2-7, with 11 bases lining up with TRBD2. Sequenced sample: peripheral blood. This clonotype was sampled from an elderly woman with acute or convalescent COVID-19. The CDR3 DNA sequence: TGTGCCAGCAGAGCCGGGACTAGCGGATACGAGCAGTACTTC. Translated: CASRAGTSGYEQYF.